Listed here are 19 T cell receptor beta chains from one sample, sequenced in a study of blood T cell repertoires in COVID-19. TCRdb's table, derived via immunoSEQ multiplex PCR, lists solely in-frame clones and lacks some. The top ten hold under 2.5% of the sample, which has 150,000 to 200,000 clones, 89% seen once. Sequenced input: PBMCs or T cells enriched from blood (not recorded which). These TCRs come from a woman in her forties with acute COVID-19.

The chain links TRBV4-2 to TRBJ2-5, with TRBD2 matching over 15 bases. From germline, CDR1 is LGHNA and CDR2 YNFKEQ. This CDR3 contains 20 residues. V lost 2 bases, J lost 1 base, and 11 bases stayed unmatched. In DNA, the CDR3 is TGTGCCAGCAGCCAAAATGCCGGGACTAGCGGGGGGACCCTCCAAGAGACCCAGTACTTC. Translating it yields CASSQNAGTSGGTLQETQYF.

The gene calls are TRBV5-4 and TRBJ1-1, with D perhaps matching TRBD1 (5 bases). Trimming removed 1 base at V and 1 base at J, with 11 bases between. The CDR3 runs to 15 residues. Germline assignment: CDR1 SGHNT and CDR2 YYREEE (reference sequence). As DNA, the CDR3 is TGTGCCAGCAGCTTGTCAGGACACCCGAACACTGAAGCTTTCTTT. It specifies CASSLSGHPNTEAFF.

The chain combines TRBV18 with TRBJ1-5; 7 positions match TRBD1. CDR1 is KGHSH and CDR2 is LQKENI in the germline V gene. Losses at the gene ends were 9 bases for V and 5 bases for J; bases not matched to a gene: 10. This CDR3 has 14 residues. The CDR3 nucleotides read TGTGCCAGGCCCACCGGGACAGCGCATCAGCCCCAGCATTTT. It codes for CARPTGTAHQPQHF.

V and J are TRBV5-1 and TRBJ1-1; tentatively, D is TRBD1 (5 bases). The CDR3 runs 13 residues. Germline CDR1 and CDR2: SGHRS and YFSETQ. V lost 2 bases, J lost 7 bases, and 12 bases lay in between. This CDR3 reads CASSLGVTGEAFF. The CDR3 nucleotides read TGCGCCAGCAGCTTAGGGGTTACAGGTGAAGCTTTCTTT.

Of note for this clone: The same CDR3 also results from other DNA sequences found in this sample. The chain employs TRBV6-5 and TRBJ2-5; D is ambiguous. The CDR3 length is 11 residues. Germline CDR1 reads MNHEY; CDR2 reads SVGAGI. V was pared by 2 bases and J by 5 bases, with 3 bases between. The CDR3, as DNA: TGTGCCAGCAGTTACCTGGAGACCCAGTACTTC. It codes for CASSYLETQYF.

This clone was detected a few times. The chain has TRBV6-5 and TRBJ1-6, with 7 nucleotides matching TRBD1. CDR3 length equals 12 residues. The V segment lost 7 bases and the J segment 8 bases; nucleotides outside the gene matches: 2. The V gene's germline CDR1 is MNHEY and CDR2 SVGAGI. This chain's CDR3 is CASNRGDSPLHF. CDR3 in DNA: TGTGCCAGCAACAGGGGTGATTCACCCCTCCACTTT.

This chain links TRBV18 with TRBJ2-7; 8 bases fit TRBD2. This CDR3 is 15 amino acids long. CDR1 is KGHSH, CDR2 LQKENI, per germline. The J segment lost 2 bases and the V segment lost 2 bases, leaving 5 bases of the junction unmatched. In nucleotides, the CDR3 is TGTGCCAGCTCACCAAATAGCGGGACCCCCTACGAGCAGTACTTC. Protein: CASSPNSGTPYEQYF. Full variable domain (remainder filled in from reference TRBV18 and TRBJ2-7): NAGVMQNPRHLVRRRGQEARLRCSPMKGHSHVYWYRQLPEEGLKFMVYLQKENIIDESGMPKERFSAEFPKEGPSILRIQQVVRGDSAAYFCASSPNSGTPYEQYFGPGTRLTVT.

The chain employs TRBV30 and TRBJ1-1; 10 bases map to TRBD1. The germline V gene has CDR1 GTSNPN and CDR2 SVGIG (reference sequence). V shed 2 bases and J 1 base; nucleotides not matched to a gene: 10. The CDR3 spans 17 residues. DNA of the CDR3: TGTGCCTGGAGTCTTCAGACAGGGGGCGTGCGGAACACTGAAGCTTTCTTT. As protein: CAWSLQTGGVRNTEAFF.

This rearrangement joins TRBV5-6 to TRBJ2-3; D perhaps matches TRBD2 (6 bases). CDR1 is SGHDT, CDR2 YYEEEE, per germline. The CDR3 is 16 residues long. V lost 1 base and J lost 7, with 19 bases in between. The CDR3 sequence: CASSLLVGMGGNTQYF. CDR3 coding DNA: TGTGCCAGCAGCTTGTTGGTCGGGATGGGAGGAAATACGCAGTATTTT.

The V and J genes are TRBV5-1 and TRBJ1-1; no definite D call. Germline loops: CDR1 SGHRS, CDR2 YFSETQ. This CDR3 region has 15 residues. V dropped 1 base and J dropped 0 bases, with 10 bases sitting between them. CDR3 DNA sequence: TGCGCCAGCAGCTTGTCGGGGTCCATGAACACTGAAGCTTTCTTT. Translating gives CASSLSGSMNTEAFF.

The genes are TRBV4-1 and TRBJ1-4; possible D gene TRBD1, 6 bases. There are 16 residues in the CDR3. The germline V gene encodes CDR1 MGHRA and CDR2 YSYEKL. The germline V and J ends were trimmed by 4 bases and 8 bases, with 20 bases remaining between them. CDR3 residues: CASSPGGQGRREKLFF. The CDR3 DNA reads TGCGCCAGCAGCCCTGGGGGCCAGGGTCGACGGGAAAAACTGTTTTTT.

The chain joins TRBV11-3 to TRBJ2-2; 7 bases line up with TRBD1. From germline, CDR1 is SGHNT and CDR2 YENEEA. The CDR3 is made up of 15 amino acids. Trimming at V came to 2 bases and at J to 7 bases, leaving 7 bases not matched to a gene. CDR3 nucleotide sequence: TGTGCCAGCAGCTTACAGGGGGAAGGAGGCGGGGAGCTGTTTTTT. It is translated as CASSLQGEGGGELFF.

The rearrangement links TRBV19 to TRBJ1-4, with TRBD1 matching over 7 bases. This CDR3 comprises 15 residues. Germline lookup yields CDR1 LNHDA and CDR2 SQIVND (reference sequence). V lost 6 bases, J lost 0 bases, and 4 bases stayed unmatched. The CDR3 loop is CASSDRVATNEKLFF. The CDR3 DNA is TGTGCCAGTAGCGACAGGGTTGCAACTAATGAAAAACTGTTTTTT.

V is TRBV5-1 and J is TRBJ2-3, with 7 nucleotides matching TRBD1. This CDR3 is built from 15 residues. Germline V gene data show CDR1 as SGHRS and CDR2 as YFSETQ. V was clipped by 0 bases and J by 0 bases; unmatched bases: 1. The CDR3 reads CASSLDRGSTDTQYF. DNA of the CDR3: TGCGCCAGCAGCTTGGACAGGGGAAGCACAGATACGCAGTATTTT. The full variable domain, with the rest looked up from reference TRBV5-1 and TRBJ2-3, is KAGVTQTPRYLIKTRGQQVTLSCSPISGHRSVSWYQQTPGQGLQFLFEYFSETQRNKGNFPGRFSGRQFSNSRSEMNVSTLELGDSALYLCASSLDRGSTDTQYFGPGTRLTVL.

This chain links TRBV7-3 with TRBJ2-2; tentative D call: TRBD2 (6 bases). The ends were cut back, 0 bases at V and 7 bases at J, with 9 bases in the middle. The CDR3 contains 14 residues. Germline CDR1 is SGHTA and CDR2 is FQGTGA. CDR3 DNA: TGTGCCAGCAGCTTAACAGGGGAGGTCGGGGAGCTGTTTTTT. Protein sequence: CASSLTGEVGELFF.

The chain uses TRBV29-1 and TRBJ1-2, with D possibly matching TRBD1 (6 bases). The germline V and J ends were trimmed by 4 bases and 0 bases, with 18 bases remaining between them. CDR1 is SQVTM, CDR2 ANQGSEA, per germline. This CDR3 region has 16 residues. The CDR3 DNA reads TGCAGCGTTGTAGGGGACACCGATCCCACTAACTATGGCTACACCTTC. Amino acid sequence: CSVVGDTDPTNYGYTF.

This clone occurred once. The chain is built from TRBV28 and TRBJ2-7, with D tentatively TRBD2 (6 bases). The V and J ends lost 3 bases and 3 bases respectively, with 6 bases between them. Germline assignment: CDR1 MDHEN and CDR2 SYDVKM. The CDR3 consists of 12 residues. The CDR3 bases are TGTGCCAGCAGTTTGGGACTCTACGAGCAGTACTTC. Translation: CASSLGLYEQYF.

This chain uses TRBV9 with TRBJ1-3, with TRBD1 matching 8 bases. The germline V gene encodes CDR1 SGDLS and CDR2 YYNGEE. The CDR3 has 19 residues. The junction had 13 bases not matched to a gene; V was cut back by 1 base and J by 1 base. The chain's CDR3 is CASSVKAGGMSRSGNTIYF. The CDR3 DNA follows: TGTGCCAGCAGCGTAAAGGCAGGGGGCATGAGCAGGTCTGGAAACACCATATATTTT. Complete variable domain (other parts from reference TRBV9 and TRBJ1-3): DSGVTQTPKHLITATGQRVTLRCSPRSGDLSVYWYQQSLDQGLQFLIQYYNGEERAKGNILERFSAQQFPDLHSELNLSSLELGDSALYFCASSVKAGGMSRSGNTIYFGEGSWLTVV.

This rearrangement joins TRBV6-2 or TRBV6-3 to TRBJ2-7, with D perhaps matching TRBD2 (5 bases). Deletions cut 2 bases from V and 6 bases from J, with 11 bases between. Germline CDR1 reads MNHEY; CDR2 reads SVGEGT. The CDR3 contains 13 residues. The CDR3, as DNA: TGTGCCAGCAGTTACACGGGAACCGGCGAGCAGTACTTC. The encoded protein is CASSYTGTGEQYF.